This T cell receptor beta chain was profiled in a study of blood T cell repertoires in COVID-19. Study details: Some COVID-19 samples were acute and others convalescent; all came from the United States, Italy and Spain.

Self-reported history from a screening survey and questionnaire set each donor's cohort. This clone is medium-sized by share. In the source study's methods: It was from reference gene primer amplification that nucleated cell counts were estimated. The repertoire was sequenced with immunoSEQ multiplex PCR; TCRdb's copy has only in-frame clones and lacks some. The V and J calls and clone size come from that table; D and trimming were worked out from the DNA. The sample records about 250,000 clones, approximately 82% being singletons. Germline assignment: CDR1 SGHDT and CDR2 YYEEEE. The ends were cut back, 2 bases at V and 6 bases at J, with 8 bases in the middle. The CDR3 runs 12 residues.

The origin of this receptor is a man aged 35 to 55 who had been exposed to COVID-19. This sequence joins TRBV5-6 and TRBJ1-2; D gene unclear. The sample consisted of PBMCs or T cells enriched from blood (not recorded which). DNA for the CDR3: TGTGCCAGCAGCTTCGGGTTCGATGGCTACACCTTC. This encodes CASSFGFDGYTF. Filled out from reference TRBV5-6 and TRBJ1-2, the complete variable domain reads DAGVTQSPTHLIKTRGQQVTLRCSPKSGHDTVSWYQQALGQGPQFIFQYYEEEERQRGNFPDRFSGHQFPNYSSELNVNALLLGDSALYLCASSFGFDGYTFGSGTRLTVV.